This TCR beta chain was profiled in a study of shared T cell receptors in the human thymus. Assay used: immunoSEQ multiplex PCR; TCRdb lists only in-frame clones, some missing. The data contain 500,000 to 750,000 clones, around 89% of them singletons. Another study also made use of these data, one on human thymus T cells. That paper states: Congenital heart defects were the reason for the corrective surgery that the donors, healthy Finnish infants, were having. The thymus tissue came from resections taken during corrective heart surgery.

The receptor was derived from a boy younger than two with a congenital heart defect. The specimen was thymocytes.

The CDR3 protein is CASSVGTARGTGELFF. The CDR3 nucleotides are TGTGCCAGCAGCGTTGGGACAGCCCGGGGCACCGGGGAGCTGTTTTTT. This chain joins TRBV21-1 and TRBJ2-2; the table's D call TRBD1 went unverified against the DNA. TRBV21-1 constitutes a pseudogene. This CDR3 comprises 16 residues.